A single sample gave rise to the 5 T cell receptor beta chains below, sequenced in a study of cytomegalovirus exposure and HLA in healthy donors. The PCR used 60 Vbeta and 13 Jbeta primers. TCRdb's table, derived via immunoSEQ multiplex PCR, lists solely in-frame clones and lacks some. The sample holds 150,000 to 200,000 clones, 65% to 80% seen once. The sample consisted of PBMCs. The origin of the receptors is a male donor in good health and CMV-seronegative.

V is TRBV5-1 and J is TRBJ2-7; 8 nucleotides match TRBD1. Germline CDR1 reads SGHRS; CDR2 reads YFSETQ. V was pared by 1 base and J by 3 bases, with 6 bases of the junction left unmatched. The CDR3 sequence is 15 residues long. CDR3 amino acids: CASSLRTGIVYEQYF. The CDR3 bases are TGCGCCAGCAGCTTGAGGACAGGGATCGTCTACGAGCAGTACTTC.

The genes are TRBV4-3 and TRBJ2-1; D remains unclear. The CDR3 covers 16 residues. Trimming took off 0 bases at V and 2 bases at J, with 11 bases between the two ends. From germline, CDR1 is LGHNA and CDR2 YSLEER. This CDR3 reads CASSQDPGVPYNEQFF. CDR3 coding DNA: TGCGCCAGCAGCCAAGATCCCGGTGTTCCCTACAATGAGCAGTTCTTC.

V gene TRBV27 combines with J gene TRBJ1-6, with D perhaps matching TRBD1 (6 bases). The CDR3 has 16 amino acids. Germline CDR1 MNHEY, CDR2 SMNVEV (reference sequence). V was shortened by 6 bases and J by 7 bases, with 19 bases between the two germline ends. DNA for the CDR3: TGTGCCAGCAGACGAGAGGGCGGACAGCTAAATTCACCCCTCCACTTT. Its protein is CASRREGGQLNSPLHF.

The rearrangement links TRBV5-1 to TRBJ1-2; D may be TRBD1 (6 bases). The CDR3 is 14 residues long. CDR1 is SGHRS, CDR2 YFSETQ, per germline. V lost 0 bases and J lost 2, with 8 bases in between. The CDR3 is CASSLETGNYGYTF. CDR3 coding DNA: TGCGCCAGCAGCTTGGAAACAGGGAACTATGGCTACACCTTC.

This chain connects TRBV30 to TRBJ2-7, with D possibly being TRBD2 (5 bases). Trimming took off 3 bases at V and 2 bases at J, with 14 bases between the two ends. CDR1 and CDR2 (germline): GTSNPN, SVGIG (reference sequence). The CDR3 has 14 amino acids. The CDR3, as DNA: TGTGCCTGGAGAGATAAAGCGGCCGCCTACGAGCAGTACTTC. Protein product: CAWRDKAAAYEQYF.